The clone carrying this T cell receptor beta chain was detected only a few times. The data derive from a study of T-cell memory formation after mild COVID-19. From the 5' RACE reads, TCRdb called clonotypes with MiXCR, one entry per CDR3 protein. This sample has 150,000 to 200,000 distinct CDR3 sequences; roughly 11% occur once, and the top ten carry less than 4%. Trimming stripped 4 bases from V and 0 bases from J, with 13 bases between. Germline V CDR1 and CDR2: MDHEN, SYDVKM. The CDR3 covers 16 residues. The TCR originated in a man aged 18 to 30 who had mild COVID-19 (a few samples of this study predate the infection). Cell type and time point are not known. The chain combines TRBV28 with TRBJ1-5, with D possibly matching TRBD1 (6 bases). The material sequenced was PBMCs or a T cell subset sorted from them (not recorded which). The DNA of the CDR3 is TGTGCCAGCAGTTATTCTGGACAGAGTAGCAATCAGCCCCAGCATTTT. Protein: CASSYSGQSSNQPQHF.